This T cell receptor (beta chain) emerged from a study of blood T cell repertoires in COVID-19. At the level of the study: Whether acute or convalescent, the COVID-19 samples came from the United States, Italy and Spain. From T cells, B-cell-depleted T cells, or PBMCs came the material, which was cDNA or gDNA.

Per the authors' pipeline: Amplification from reference gene primers served as the basis for estimated nucleated cell counts. This table comes from immunoSEQ multiplex PCR, and its TCRdb copy is limited to in-frame clones, with some not included. The DNA was the basis for D and trimming; V, J and clone size are from that table. The sample contains 100,000 or so clones, roughly 81% of which appear only once. This clonotype originated in a human donor in a cohort sampled during active COVID-19. The sample was peripheral blood.

The CDR3 sequence is CASSIGQGALEQYF. The CDR3, as DNA: TGTGCCAGCAGTATCGGCCAGGGGGCGCTTGAGCAGTACTTC. The chain carries TRBV27 and TRBJ2-7; 8 nucleotides match TRBD1. Germline V gives CDR1 MNHEY, CDR2 SMNVEV (reference sequence). The CDR3 runs 14 residues. The V gene end was trimmed by 5 bases and the J gene end by 7 bases; junction bases not matched to a gene: 10.